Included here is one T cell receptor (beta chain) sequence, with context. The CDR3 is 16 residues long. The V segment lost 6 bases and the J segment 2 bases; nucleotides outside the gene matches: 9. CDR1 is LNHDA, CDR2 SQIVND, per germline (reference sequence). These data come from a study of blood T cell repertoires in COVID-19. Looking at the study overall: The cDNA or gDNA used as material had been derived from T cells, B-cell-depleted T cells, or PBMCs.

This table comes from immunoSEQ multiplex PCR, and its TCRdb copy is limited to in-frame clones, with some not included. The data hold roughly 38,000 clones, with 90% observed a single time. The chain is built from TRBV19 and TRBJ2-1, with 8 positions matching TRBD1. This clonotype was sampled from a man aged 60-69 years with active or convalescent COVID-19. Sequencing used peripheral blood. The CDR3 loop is CASSPSGGSAYNEQFF. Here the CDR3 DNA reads TGTGCCAGTAGCCCATCAGGGGGCAGCGCCTACAATGAGCAGTTCTTC.